This paragraph covers one T cell receptor beta chain sequence. Sequencing was performed with immunoSEQ multiplex PCR; in TCRdb, only in-frame clones are kept and a portion is missing. The sample includes about 5,800 clones, 85% to 90% of them seen just once. These data originate in a study of chemoradiotherapy in HPV16-positive cancers. The CDR3 has 12 residues. The V end was cut by 8 bases, the J end by 2 bases, with 7 bases between. Germline assignment: CDR1 SGHVS and CDR2 FQNEAQ. The input for sequencing was blood, taken from a patient who underwent chemoradiotherapy. V is TRBV7-8 and J is TRBJ2-1; D not resolved. This receptor was taken from a human donor with HPV-associated anogenital cancer. The CDR3 sequence is CASGVTYNEQFF. In DNA, the CDR3 is TGTGCCAGCGGGGTTACCTACAATGAGCAGTTCTTC. Together with reference TRBV7-8 and TRBJ2-1, the CDR3 gives the full variable domain: GAGVSQSPRYKVAKRGQDVALRCDPISGHVSLFWYQQALGQGPEFLTYFQNEAQLDKSGLPSDRFFAERPEGSVSTLKIQRTQQEDSAVYLCASGVTYNEQFFGPGTRLTVL.